The 10 T cell receptor beta chains presented below share a single source sample, sequenced in a study of T cell responses to AZD1222 COVID-19 vaccine. Clones were sequenced by immunoSEQ multiplex PCR, and TCRdb holds only the in-frame ones, with some missing. The sample includes 63,000 or so clones, 65% to 90% seen only once; the top ten take around 19%. The sequencing here drew on peripheral blood, taken on day 0 of AZD1222 vaccination. The receptor source for this set is an adult in good health.

This clone was seen only once. The rearrangement joins TRBV7-2 to TRBJ2-3; D gene ambiguous. From germline, CDR1 is SGHTA and CDR2 FQGNSA. V lost 1 base and J lost 1, with 9 bases in between. This CDR3 is built from 15 residues. Here the CDR3 reads CASSLGRMGTDTQYF. The CDR3 nucleotides read TGTGCCAGCAGCTTAGGACGTATGGGCACAGATACGCAGTATTTT.

The chain joins TRBV14 to TRBJ1-2; D not resolved. V was shortened by 3 bases and J by 4 bases, with 15 bases between the two germline ends. Germline V CDR1 and CDR2: SGHDN, FVKESK. This CDR3 comprises 15 residues. The CDR3 DNA follows: TGTGCCAGCAGCCATCGTGTCTTGGGAGGCTATGGCTACACCTTC. Amino acids: CASSHRVLGGYGYTF.

This clone was seen a handful of times. The chain couples TRBV3-1 (or the pseudogene TRBV3-2) to TRBJ1-1; weak D call: TRBD1 (6 bases). Germline V gene lookup returns CDR1 LGHDT and CDR2 YNNKEL (reference sequence). The V end lost 3 bases, the J end lost 1 base, and 9 bases lay between the germline ends. The CDR3 extends over 14 amino acids. The CDR3 loop is CASSHRTANTEAFF. For the CDR3, the DNA is TGTGCCAGCAGCCACCGGACAGCGAACACTGAAGCTTTCTTT.

The chain combines TRBV27 with TRBJ1-5, with 8 positions matching TRBD1. Germline V gene lookup returns CDR1 MNHEY and CDR2 SMNVEV (reference sequence). The CDR3 runs to 14 residues. The ends lost 6 bases at V and 6 bases at J; junction bases unmatched: 7. This chain's CDR3 is CASSLQGDGQPQHF. The CDR3 bases are TGTGCCAGCAGCCTACAGGGGGACGGTCAGCCCCAGCATTTT.

The chain has TRBV6-5 and TRBJ1-2; D not certain. The CDR3 length is 13 residues. Trimming removed 4 bases from V and 2 bases from J, with 8 bases in between. Germline V gene sequence: CDR1 MNHEY, CDR2 SVGAGI. CDR3 coding DNA: TGTGCCAGCAGTTGGGAGGCGAACTATGGCTACACCTTC. Translation gives CASSWEANYGYTF.

Of note for this clone: Other DNA sequences from this sample encode an identical CDR3 as well. The V gene is TRBV6-5, the J gene TRBJ1-5; D gene unclear. The CDR3 loop spans 15 amino acids. V gave up 0 bases and J gave up 0 bases, with 6 bases separating them. Germline V lookup: CDR1 MNHEY, CDR2 SVGAGI. The CDR3 sequence: CASSYSGFSNQPQHF. The CDR3 coding sequence is TGTGCCAGCAGTTACTCAGGATTTAGCAATCAGCCCCAGCATTTT.

This clone appeared a single time. This chain links TRBV24-1 with TRBJ1-6, with a weak D call TRBD1 (6 bases). V was cut by 0 bases and J by 0 bases, with 11 bases left in between. Germline-derived CDR1 and CDR2 are KGHDR and SFDVKD. The CDR3 contains 18 residues. CDR3 coding DNA: TGTGCCACCAGTGATTTGAGAGGGGGGAGCTCCTATAATTCACCCCTCCACTTT. It codes for CATSDLRGGSSYNSPLHF.

The CDR3 nucleotides read TGTGCCACCAGCGCAAGAGGGGGTAATCAGCCCCAGCATTTT. This encodes CATSARGGNQPQHF. The chain couples TRBV15 to TRBJ1-5; TRBD1 might be the D (6 bases). The CDR3 runs to 14 residues. CDR1 and CDR2 from the germline V gene are LNHNV and YYDKDF (reference sequence). With 5 bases removed from V and 4 bases from J, the gap between germline ends came to 12 bases.

The rearrangement links TRBV5-1 to TRBJ2-3; the D is unclear. The V and J ends lost 0 bases and 1 base respectively, with 6 bases between them. This CDR3 region has 14 residues. From germline, CDR1 is SGHRS and CDR2 YFSETQ. Here the CDR3 reads CASSLVLGTDTQYF. DNA of the CDR3: TGCGCCAGCAGCTTGGTCCTTGGCACAGATACGCAGTATTTT.

The gene calls are TRBV5-4 and TRBJ2-5; 8 nucleotides match TRBD1. Germline trimming cut 4 bases from V and 5 bases from J; bases unmatched to any gene: 13. Germline CDR1 and CDR2: SGHNT and YYREEE (reference sequence). The CDR3 is 16 amino acids. The CDR3 loop is CASSHANQGARETQYF. The DNA of the CDR3 is TGTGCCAGCAGCCATGCTAATCAGGGGGCGAGGGAGACCCAGTACTTC.